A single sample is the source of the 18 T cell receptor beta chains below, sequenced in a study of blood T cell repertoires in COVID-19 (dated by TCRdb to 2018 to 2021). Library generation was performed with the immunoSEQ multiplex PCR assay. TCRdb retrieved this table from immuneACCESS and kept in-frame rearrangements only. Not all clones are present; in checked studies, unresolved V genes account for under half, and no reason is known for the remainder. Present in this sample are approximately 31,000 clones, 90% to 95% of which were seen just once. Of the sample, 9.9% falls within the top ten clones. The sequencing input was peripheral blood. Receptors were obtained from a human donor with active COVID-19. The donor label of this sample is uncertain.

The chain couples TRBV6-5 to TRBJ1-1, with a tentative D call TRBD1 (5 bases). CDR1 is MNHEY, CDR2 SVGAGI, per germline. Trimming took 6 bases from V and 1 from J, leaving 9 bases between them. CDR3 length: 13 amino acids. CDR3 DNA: TGTGCCAGCAGGAGACAGAGGAACACTGAAGCTTTCTTT. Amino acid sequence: CASRRQRNTEAFF.

CDR3 sequence: CASKGGYANTGELFF. The DNA of the CDR3 is TGTGCCAGCAAAGGAGGGTACGCGAACACCGGGGAGCTGTTTTTT. The chain joins TRBV2 to TRBJ2-2; D possibly corresponds to TRBD2 (6 bases). From germline, CDR1 is SNHLY and CDR2 FYNNEI. The CDR3 is made up of 15 amino acids. Trimming took 7 bases from V and 0 from J, leaving 12 bases between them.

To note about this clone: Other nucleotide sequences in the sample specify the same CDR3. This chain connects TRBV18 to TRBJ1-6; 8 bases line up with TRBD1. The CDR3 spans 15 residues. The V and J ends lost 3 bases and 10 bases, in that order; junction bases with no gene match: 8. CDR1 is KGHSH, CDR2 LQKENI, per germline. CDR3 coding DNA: TGTGCCAGCTCACCCCTTGGACAGGGTAACTCACCCCTCCACTTT. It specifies CASSPLGQGNSPLHF.

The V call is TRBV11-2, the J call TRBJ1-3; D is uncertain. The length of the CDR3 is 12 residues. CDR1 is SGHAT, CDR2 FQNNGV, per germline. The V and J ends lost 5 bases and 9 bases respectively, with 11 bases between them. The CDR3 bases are TGTGCCAGCAGCACCGGGGTTTCCACCATATATTTT. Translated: CASSTGVSTIYF.

The CDR3 DNA follows: TGTGCCAGCAGTGCGGAGCGGGGGAACACCGGGGAGCTGTTTTTT. Amino acids: CASSAERGNTGELFF. V and J are TRBV2 and TRBJ2-2; 7 nucleotides line up with TRBD2. The junction had 3 bases not matched to a gene; V was cut back by 4 bases and J by 1 base. There are 15 residues in the CDR3. From germline, CDR1 is SNHLY and CDR2 FYNNEI.

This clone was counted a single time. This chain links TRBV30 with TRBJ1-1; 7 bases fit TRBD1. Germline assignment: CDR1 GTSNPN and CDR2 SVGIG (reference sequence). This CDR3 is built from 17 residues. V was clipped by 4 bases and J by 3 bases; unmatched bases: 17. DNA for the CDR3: TGTGCCTGGACCCCACCCGGGACAGTGGTTCGGGACACTGAAGCTTTCTTT. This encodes CAWTPPGTVVRDTEAFF.

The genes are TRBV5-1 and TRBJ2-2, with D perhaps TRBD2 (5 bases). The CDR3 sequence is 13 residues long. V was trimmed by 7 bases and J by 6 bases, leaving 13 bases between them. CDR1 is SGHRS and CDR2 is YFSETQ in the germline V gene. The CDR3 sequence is CASQPSGSGELFF. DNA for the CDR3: TGCGCCAGCCAACCCAGCGGATCCGGGGAGCTGTTTTTT. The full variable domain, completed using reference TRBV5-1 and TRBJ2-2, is KAGVTQTPRYLIKTRGQQVTLSCSPISGHRSVSWYQQTPGQGLQFLFEYFSETQRNKGNFPGRFSGRQFSNSRSEMNVSTLELGDSALYLCASQPSGSGELFFGEGSRLTVL.

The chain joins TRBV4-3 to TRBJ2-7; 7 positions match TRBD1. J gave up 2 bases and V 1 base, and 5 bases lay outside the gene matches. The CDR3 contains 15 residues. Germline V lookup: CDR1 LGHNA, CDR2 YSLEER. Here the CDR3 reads CASSQGRQGAYEQYF. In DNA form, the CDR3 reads TGCGCCAGCAGCCAAGGTCGGCAGGGGGCCTACGAGCAGTACTTC.

CDR3: CASSLGLRTGADTQYF. The CDR3 DNA reads TGTGCCAGCAGCTTAGGTCTCCGGACGGGGGCAGATACGCAGTATTTT. V gene TRBV11-3 combines with J gene TRBJ2-3, with a tentative D call TRBD2 (6 bases). This CDR3 has 16 residues. Germline V gene sequence: CDR1 SGHNT, CDR2 YENEEA. The V and J ends lost 1 base and 4 bases respectively, with 15 bases between them.

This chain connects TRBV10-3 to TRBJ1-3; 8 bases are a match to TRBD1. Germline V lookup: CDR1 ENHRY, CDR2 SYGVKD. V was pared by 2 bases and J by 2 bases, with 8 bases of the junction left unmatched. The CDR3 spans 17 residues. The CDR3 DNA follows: TGTGCCATCAGTGAGCTGACAGGGGAGATTGCTGGAAACACCATATATTTT. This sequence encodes CAISELTGEIAGNTIYF.

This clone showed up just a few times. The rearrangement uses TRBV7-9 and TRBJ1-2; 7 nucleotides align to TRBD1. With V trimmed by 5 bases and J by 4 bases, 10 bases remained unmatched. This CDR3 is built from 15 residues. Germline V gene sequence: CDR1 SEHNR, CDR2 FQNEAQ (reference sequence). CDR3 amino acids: CASSQGTAGLYGYTF. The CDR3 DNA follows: TGTGCCAGCAGCCAAGGGACAGCCGGCCTCTATGGCTACACCTTC.

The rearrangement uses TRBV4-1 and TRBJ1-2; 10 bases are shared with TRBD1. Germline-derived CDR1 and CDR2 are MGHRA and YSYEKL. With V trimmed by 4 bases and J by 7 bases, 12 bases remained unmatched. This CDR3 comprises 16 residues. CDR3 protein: CASSPSHLTGGLGYTF. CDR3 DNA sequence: TGCGCCAGCAGCCCATCCCATTTGACAGGGGGCCTTGGCTACACCTTC.

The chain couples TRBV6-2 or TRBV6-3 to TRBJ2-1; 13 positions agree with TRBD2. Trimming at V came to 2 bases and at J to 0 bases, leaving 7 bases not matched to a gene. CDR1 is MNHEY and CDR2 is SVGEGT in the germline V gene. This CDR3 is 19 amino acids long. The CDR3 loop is CASSYPTSGGPGSYNEQFF. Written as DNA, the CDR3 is TGTGCCAGCAGTTACCCGACTAGCGGGGGGCCTGGCTCCTACAATGAGCAGTTCTTC.

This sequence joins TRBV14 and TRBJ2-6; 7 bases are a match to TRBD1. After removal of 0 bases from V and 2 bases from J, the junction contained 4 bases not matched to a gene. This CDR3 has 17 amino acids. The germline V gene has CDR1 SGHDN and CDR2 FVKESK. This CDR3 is CASSQEGGATGANVLTF. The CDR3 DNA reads TGTGCCAGCAGCCAAGAAGGGGGCGCGACTGGGGCCAACGTCCTGACTTTC.

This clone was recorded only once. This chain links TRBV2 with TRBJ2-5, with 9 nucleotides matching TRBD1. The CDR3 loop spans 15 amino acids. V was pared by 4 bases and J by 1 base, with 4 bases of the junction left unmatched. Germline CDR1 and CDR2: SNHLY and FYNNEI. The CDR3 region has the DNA TGTGCCAGCAGTGGGGACAGGGTCCTCCAAGAGACCCAGTACTTC. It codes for CASSGDRVLQETQYF.

The CDR3 coding sequence is TGCGCCAGCAGCTTGGAGGGGGCAAGCTATGGCTACACCTTC. This encodes CASSLEGASYGYTF. The chain uses TRBV5-1 and TRBJ1-2, with 7 bases fitting TRBD1. Losses at the gene ends were 0 bases for V and 4 bases for J; bases not matched to a gene: 3. The CDR3 is 14 amino acids. Per germline, CDR1 SGHRS and CDR2 YFSETQ.

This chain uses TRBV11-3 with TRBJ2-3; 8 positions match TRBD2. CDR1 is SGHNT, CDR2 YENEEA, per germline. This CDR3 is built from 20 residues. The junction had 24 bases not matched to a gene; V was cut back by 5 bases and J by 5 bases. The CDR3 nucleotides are TGTGCCAGCAGCCTTACCCATCTCTTAGCGGGGCATCGGGGGGGAGATACGCAGTATTTT. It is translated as CASSLTHLLAGHRGGDTQYF.

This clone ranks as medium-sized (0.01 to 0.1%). In DNA form, the CDR3 reads TGTGCCAGCAGCCATTGGCGGGGGCCGGCAGATACGCAGTATTTT. This gives the protein CASSHWRGPADTQYF. The chain employs TRBV14 and TRBJ2-3; tentative D call: TRBD2 (7 bases). The germline V gene encodes CDR1 SGHDN and CDR2 FVKESK. V dropped 3 bases and J dropped 4 bases, with 14 bases sitting between them. This CDR3 comprises 15 residues.